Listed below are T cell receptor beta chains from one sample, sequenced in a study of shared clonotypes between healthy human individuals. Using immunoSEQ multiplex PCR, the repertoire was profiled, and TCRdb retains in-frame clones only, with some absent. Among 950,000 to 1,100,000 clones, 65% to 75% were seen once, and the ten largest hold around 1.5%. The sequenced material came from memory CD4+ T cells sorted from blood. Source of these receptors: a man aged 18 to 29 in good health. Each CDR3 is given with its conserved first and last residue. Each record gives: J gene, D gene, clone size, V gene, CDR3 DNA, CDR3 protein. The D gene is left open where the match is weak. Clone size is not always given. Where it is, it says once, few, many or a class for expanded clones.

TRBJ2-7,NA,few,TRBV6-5,TGTGCCAGCAGCACAGTACCTAAGGAGGAGCAGTACTTC,CASSTVPKEEQYF
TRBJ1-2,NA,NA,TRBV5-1,TGCGCCAGCAGCTTGGCCGGGTATAGCGGCTACACCTTC,CASSLAGYSGYTF
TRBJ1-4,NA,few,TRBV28,TGTGCCAGCAGTTTAAGCGACAGAGAAAAACTGTTTTTT,CASSLSDREKLFF
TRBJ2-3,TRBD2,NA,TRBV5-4,TGTGCCAGCAGCGGATATAGCGGGGGGGCCACAGATACGCAGTATTTT,CASSGYSGGATDTQYF
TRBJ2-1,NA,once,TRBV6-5,TGTGCCAGCAGCAGACCAGGGCATGGCTACAATGAGCAGTTCTTC,CASSRPGHGYNEQFF
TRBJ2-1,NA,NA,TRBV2,TGTGCCAGCAGCCGGGATGGGGGCTCCTACAATGAGCAGTTCTTC,CASSRDGGSYNEQFF
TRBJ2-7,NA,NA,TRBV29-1,TGCAGCGTTGAAGACCCTAAGCGCGCCTACGAGCAGTACTTC,CSVEDPKRAYEQYF
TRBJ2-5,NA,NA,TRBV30,TGTGCCTGGAGCCCCATAGGAGAGACCCAGTACTTC,CAWSPIGETQYF
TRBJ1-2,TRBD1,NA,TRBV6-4,TGTGCCAGCAGCCCGACAGGGGACGGTGGCTACACCTTC,CASSPTGDGGYTF
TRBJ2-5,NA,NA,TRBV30,TGTGCCTGGAGTAAAGGATATCAAGAGACCCAGTACTTC,CAWSKGYQETQYF
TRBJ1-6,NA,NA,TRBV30,TGTGCCTGGACCTCAGGGAAGGGTTCACCCCTCCACTTT,CAWTSGKGSPLHF
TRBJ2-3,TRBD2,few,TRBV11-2,TGTGCCAGCAGCTCGGGACTAGCGGGGGGGTTCACAGATACGCAGTATTTT,CASSSGLAGGFTDTQYF
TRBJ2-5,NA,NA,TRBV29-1,TGCAGCGTGATAGAAGCGACCCAGTACTTC,CSVIEATQYF
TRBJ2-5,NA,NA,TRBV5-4,TGTGCCAGCAGCTTTTGGGCGCGGGCCCAAGAGACCCAGTACTTC,CASSFWARAQETQYF
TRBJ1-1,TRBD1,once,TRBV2,TGTGCCAGCAGGGGGACAGGGGCGCTGAACACTGAAGCTTTCTTT,CASRGTGALNTEAFF
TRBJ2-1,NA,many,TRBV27,TGTGCCAGCAGTTTAAAAGGGCCGGGCAATGAGCAGTTCTTC,CASSLKGPGNEQFF
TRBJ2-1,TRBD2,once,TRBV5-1,TGCGCCAGCATCCAGACTAGCGGGGTACAGAATGAGCAGTTCTTC,CASIQTSGVQNEQFF
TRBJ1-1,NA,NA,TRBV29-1,TGCAGCGTTGAAGATCTTCGGGGGAGCGCAGGGTGGGTCACTGAAGCTTTCTTT,CSVEDLRGSAGWVTEAFF
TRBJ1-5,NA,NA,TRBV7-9,TGTGCCAGCAGCTCGGAGGCCAGGCCCCAGCATTTT,CASSSEARPQHF
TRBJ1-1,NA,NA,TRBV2,TGTGCCAGCAAAAAGGGGAACACTGAAGCTTTCTTT,CASKKGNTEAFF
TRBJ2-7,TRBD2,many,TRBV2,TGTGCCAGCAGTGTACTAGCGGGAGCCCTCCCGGGGGAGCAGTACTTC,CASSVLAGALPGEQYF
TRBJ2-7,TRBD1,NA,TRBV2,TGTGCCAGCCAGAGGGACAGGGACGAGCAGTACTTC,CASQRDRDEQYF
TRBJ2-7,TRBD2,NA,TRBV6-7,TGTGCCAGCAGTTACGCGGGGACTAGGGGATACGAGCAGTACTTC,CASSYAGTRGYEQYF
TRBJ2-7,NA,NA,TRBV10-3,TGTGCCATCAGTGAGAGGGCAGGGATGGGGGAGCAGTACTTC,CAISERAGMGEQYF
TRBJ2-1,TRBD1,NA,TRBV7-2,TGTGCCAGCAGCTTTGACAGGGGGACCCACAATGAGCAGTTCTTC,CASSFDRGTHNEQFF
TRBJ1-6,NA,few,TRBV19,TGTGCCAGTAGACCGGGGAGGGATTCACCCCTCCACTTT,CASRPGRDSPLHF
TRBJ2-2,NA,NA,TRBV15,TGTGCCACCAGCGCCCGAAACAGTCGTCCGTTTTTT,CATSARNSRPFF
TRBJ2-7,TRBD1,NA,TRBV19,TGTGCCAGTAGCACAGGGGTCGGACTGTCTTACGAGCAGTACTTC,CASSTGVGLSYEQYF
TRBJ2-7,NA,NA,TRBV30,TGTGCCTGGGGCACACAGGGTTACGAGCAGTACTTC,CAWGTQGYEQYF